This entry is about one T cell receptor (beta chain). This specimen belongs to a study of T cells in localized non-small cell lung cancer. After removal of 4 bases from V and 6 bases from J, the junction contained 8 bases not matched to a gene. From germline, CDR1 is MNHEY and CDR2 SVGAGI. The CDR3 runs to 15 residues. Clones were read by immunoSEQ multiplex PCR, and TCRdb kept only the in-frame ones, dropping some. The profile covers roughly 39,000 clones, with more than 75% appearing a single time and around 3.7% taken by the ten largest. The TCR sequence derives from a man between 18 and 49 years old with stage I lung adenocarcinoma. The chain recombines TRBV6-5 with TRBJ2-1; TRBD2 matches at 8 bases. The sequencing here drew on peripheral blood, taken before any cancer treatment. The CDR3 bases are TGTGCCAGCAGTTTAAGCGGGGGATTTGGCAATGAGCAGTTCTTC. Amino acid sequence: CASSLSGGFGNEQFF.